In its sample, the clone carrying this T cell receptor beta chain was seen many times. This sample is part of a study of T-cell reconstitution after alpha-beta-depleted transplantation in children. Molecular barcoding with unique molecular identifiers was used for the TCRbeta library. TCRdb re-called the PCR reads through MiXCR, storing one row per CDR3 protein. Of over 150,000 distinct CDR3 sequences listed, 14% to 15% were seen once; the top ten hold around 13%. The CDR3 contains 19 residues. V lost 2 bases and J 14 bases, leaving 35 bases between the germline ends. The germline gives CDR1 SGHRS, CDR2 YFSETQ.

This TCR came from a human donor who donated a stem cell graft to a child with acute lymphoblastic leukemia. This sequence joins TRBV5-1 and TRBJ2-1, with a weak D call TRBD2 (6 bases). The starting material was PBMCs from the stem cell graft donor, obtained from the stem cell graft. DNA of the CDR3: TGCGCCAGCAGCTTCCCCCACCATAAGGGATTTGGCGGGGCCGATCGCAAGTTCTTC. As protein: CASSFPHHKGFGGADRKFF.